At least ten counts were recorded for the clone carrying this TCR beta chain. Time point: pre-sensitization, week 0. The treatment: therapeutic diphenylcyclopropenone sensitization with weekly scalp DPC. Phlebotomy was performed prior to application of every patch test. TCRdb re-called the RACE reads with MiXCR, one entry per CDR3 protein. The sample yields roughly 260,000 distinct CDR3 sequences, 8.6% seen once. These data come from a study of human T cells and chemical hapten exposure. The germline gives CDR1 SQVTM, CDR2 ANQGSEA. The CDR3 consists of 14 residues. The V end was cut by 0 bases, the J end by 1 base, with 9 bases between.

The J gene is TRBJ1-1, the V gene TRBV29-1; D unclear. Sequenced here: whole blood, sampled in connection with sensitization to the hapten diphenylcyclopropenone (DPC). This TCR derives from a woman in her thirties or forties with alopecia areata. Some clones in this sample may be carry-over from other donors' samples. DNA for the CDR3: TGCAGCGTTGAAGAAGGAGGGTCGAACACTGAAGCTTTCTTT. Protein product: CSVEEGGSNTEAFF.